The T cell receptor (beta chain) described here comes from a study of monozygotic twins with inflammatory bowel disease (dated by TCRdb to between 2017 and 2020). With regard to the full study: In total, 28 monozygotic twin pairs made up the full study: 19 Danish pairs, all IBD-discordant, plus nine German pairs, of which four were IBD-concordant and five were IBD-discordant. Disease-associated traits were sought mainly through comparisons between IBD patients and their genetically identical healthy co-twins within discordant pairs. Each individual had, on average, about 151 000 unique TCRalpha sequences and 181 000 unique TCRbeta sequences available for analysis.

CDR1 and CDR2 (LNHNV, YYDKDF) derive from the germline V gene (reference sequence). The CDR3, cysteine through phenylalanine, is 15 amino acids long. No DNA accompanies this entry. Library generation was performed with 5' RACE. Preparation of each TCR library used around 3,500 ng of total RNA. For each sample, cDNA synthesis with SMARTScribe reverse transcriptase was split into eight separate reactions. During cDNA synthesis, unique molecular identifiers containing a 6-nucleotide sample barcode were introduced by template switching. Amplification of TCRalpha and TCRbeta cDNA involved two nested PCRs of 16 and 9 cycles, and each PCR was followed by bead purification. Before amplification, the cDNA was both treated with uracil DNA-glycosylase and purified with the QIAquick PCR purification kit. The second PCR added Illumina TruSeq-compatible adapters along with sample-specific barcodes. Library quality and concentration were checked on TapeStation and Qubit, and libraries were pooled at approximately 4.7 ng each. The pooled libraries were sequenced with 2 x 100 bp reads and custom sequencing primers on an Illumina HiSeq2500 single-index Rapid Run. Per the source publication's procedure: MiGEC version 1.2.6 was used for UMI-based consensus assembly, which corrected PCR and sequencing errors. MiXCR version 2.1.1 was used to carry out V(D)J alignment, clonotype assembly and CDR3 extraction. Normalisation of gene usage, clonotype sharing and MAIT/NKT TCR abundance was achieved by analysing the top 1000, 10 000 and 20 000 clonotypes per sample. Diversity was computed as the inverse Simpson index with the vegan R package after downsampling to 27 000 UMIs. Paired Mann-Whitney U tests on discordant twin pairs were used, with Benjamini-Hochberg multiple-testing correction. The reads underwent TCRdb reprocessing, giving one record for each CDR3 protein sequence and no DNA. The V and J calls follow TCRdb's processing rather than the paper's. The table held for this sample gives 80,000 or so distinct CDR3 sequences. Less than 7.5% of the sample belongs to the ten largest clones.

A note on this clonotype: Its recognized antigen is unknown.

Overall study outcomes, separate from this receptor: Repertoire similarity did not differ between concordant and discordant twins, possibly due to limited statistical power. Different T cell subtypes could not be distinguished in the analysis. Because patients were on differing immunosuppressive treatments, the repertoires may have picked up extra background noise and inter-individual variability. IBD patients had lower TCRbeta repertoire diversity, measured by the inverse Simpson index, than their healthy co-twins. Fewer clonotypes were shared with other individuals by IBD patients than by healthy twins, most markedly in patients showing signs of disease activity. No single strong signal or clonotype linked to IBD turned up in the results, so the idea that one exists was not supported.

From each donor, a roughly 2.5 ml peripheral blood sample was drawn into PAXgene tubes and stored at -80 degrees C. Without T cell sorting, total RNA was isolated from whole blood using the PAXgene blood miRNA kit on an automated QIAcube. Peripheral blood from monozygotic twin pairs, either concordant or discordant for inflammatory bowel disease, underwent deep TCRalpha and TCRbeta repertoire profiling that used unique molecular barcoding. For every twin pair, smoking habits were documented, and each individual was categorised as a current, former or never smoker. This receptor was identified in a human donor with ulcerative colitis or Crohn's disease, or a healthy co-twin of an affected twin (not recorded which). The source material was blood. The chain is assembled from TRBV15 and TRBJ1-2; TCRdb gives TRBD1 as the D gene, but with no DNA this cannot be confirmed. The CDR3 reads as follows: CATSVEARTYDGYTF.